The following is a TCR beta chain sequence with its context. Its antigen is as yet unknown. MiXCR, applied by TCRdb to the RACE reads, yields one record per CDR3 protein. Here the sample spans more than 300,000 distinct CDR3 sequences, around 5.5% being singletons. This sample was included in a study of human T cells and chemical hapten exposure. On the study more broadly: Variability of per-sample TCR yields stemmed mainly from small differences in pooled library volume. Broader study findings: DPC sensitization did not alter TCRs above 1 in 1000 frequency.

Time point of the sample: pre-sensitization, week 0. The sample's treatment: therapeutic diphenylcyclopropenone sensitization with weekly scalp DPC. CDR1 and CDR2 from the germline V gene are MNHNY and SVGAGI (reference sequence). This CDR3 spans 14 amino acids. V dropped 7 bases and J dropped 8 bases, with 17 bases sitting between them. The sequencing used whole blood, collected in connection with sensitization to the hapten diphenylcyclopropenone (DPC). The TCR originated in a woman younger than 35 with alopecia areata. Some clones in this sample may be carry-over from other donors' samples. This chain links TRBV6-6 with TRBJ1-4, with D hard to call. The chain's CDR3 is CASTKSLGGEKLFF. The CDR3 DNA sequence: TGTGCCAGCACCAAGTCTCTCGGCGGCGAAAAACTGTTTTTT.